The clone carrying this T cell receptor (beta chain) was seen a few times. The antigen remains undetermined. Trimming left V 7 bases short and J 3 bases short, with 6 bases between. This CDR3 comprises 12 residues. The germline V gene encodes CDR1 LGHDT and CDR2 YNNKEL (reference sequence). This record belongs to a study of identical twins. Whole-study results and caveats: Out-of-frame alpha sequences common to twins exhibited an excess of low generation probability. For cord blood, abundant beta clonotypes had fewer insertions, unlike memory repertoires, which showed none. For zero-insertion analyses, partial confounding could come from invariant MAIT and iNKT cells.

One entry per CDR3 protein, called by TCRdb with MiXCR from the 5' RACE reads. The sample consists of about 220,000 distinct CDR3 sequences, roughly 7.1% of them appearing once. These same data were also listed under a study on T cells expressing NK-cell markers. Per that study: One of the eight sequenced donors was seronegative, whereas the other seven were HCMV-seropositive.

Sequenced sample: CD8+ T cells sorted from blood. The chain links TRBV3-1 to TRBJ2-2; D remains unclear. The source of this sequence is a young woman in good health. The CDR3 loop reads CASNSDTGELFF. The CDR3 nucleotides read TGTGCCAGCAACTCGGACACCGGGGAGCTGTTTTTT.